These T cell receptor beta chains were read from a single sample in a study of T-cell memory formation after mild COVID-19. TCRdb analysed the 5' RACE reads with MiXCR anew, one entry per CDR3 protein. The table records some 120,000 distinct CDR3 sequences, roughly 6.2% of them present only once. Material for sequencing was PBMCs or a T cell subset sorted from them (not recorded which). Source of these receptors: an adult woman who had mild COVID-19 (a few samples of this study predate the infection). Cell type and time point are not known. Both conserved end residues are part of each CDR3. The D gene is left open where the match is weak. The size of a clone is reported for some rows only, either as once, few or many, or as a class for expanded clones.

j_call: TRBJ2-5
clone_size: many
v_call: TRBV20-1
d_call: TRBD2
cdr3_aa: CSADSGRAMGETQYF
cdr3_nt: TGCAGTGCTGATAGCGGGAGGGCCATGGGCGAGACCCAGTACTTC

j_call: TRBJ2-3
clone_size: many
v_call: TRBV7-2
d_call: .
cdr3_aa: CASSLLGGSSTDTQYF
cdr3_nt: TGTGCCAGCAGCTTACTTGGGGGGTCTAGCACAGATACGCAGTATTTT

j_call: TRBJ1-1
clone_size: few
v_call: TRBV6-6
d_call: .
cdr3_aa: CASSYSLGGAEAFF
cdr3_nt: TGTGCCAGCAGTTACTCTTTGGGAGGGGCTGAAGCTTTCTTT

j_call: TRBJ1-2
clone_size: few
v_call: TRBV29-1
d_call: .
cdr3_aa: CSVAGSRNGYTF
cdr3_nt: TGCAGCGTTGCCGGGTCCCGAAACGGCTACACCTTC

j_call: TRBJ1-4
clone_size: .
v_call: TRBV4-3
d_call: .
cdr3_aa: CASSQGVGLEKLFF
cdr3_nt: TGCGCCAGCAGCCAAGGAGTGGGATTAGAAAAACTGTTTTTT

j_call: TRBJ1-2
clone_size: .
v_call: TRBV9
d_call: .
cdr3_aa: CASSPPTGGYGYTF
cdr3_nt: TGTGCCAGCAGCCCACCAACGGGCGGCTATGGCTACACCTTC

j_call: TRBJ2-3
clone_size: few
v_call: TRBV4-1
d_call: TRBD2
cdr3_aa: CASSHEIGTSGGLGTQYF
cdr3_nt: TGCGCCAGCAGCCACGAAATCGGGACTAGCGGGGGACTGGGTACGCAGTATTTT

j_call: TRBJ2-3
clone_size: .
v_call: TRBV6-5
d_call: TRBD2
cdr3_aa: CASSGGGVGTDTQYF
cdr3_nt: TGTGCCAGCAGTGGGGGGGGTGTGGGCACAGATACGCAGTATTTT

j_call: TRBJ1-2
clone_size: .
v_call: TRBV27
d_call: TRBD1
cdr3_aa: CASSSYPGQGTWGYTF
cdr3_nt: TGTGCCAGCAGTTCCTACCCGGGACAGGGGACTTGGGGCTACACCTTC

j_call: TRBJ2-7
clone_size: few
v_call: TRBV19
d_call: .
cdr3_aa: CASNTGEQYF
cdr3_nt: TGTGCCAGTAACACTGGCGAGCAGTACTTC

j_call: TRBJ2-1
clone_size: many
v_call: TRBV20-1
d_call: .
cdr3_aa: CSAPRGNNEQFF
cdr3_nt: TGCAGTGCCCCTCGGGGCAACAATGAGCAGTTCTTC

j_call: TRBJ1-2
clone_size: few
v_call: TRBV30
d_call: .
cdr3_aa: CAEGDSNYGYTF
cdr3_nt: TGTGCCGAAGGGGATTCTAACTATGGCTACACCTTC

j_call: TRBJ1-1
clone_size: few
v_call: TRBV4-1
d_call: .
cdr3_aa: CASSHRLGVSLNTEAFF
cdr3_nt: TGCGCCAGCAGCCACCGGCTAGGGGTCAGTCTGAACACTGAAGCTTTCTTT

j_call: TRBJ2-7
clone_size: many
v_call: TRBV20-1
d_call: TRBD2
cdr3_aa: CSARPPGGVNEQYF
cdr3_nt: TGCAGTGCTAGACCCCCGGGAGGGGTCAACGAGCAGTACTTC

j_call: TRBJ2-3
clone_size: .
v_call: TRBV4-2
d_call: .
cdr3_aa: CASSRGRGTDTQYF
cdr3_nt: TGTGCCAGCAGCCGTGGCCGGGGGACAGATACGCAGTATTTT

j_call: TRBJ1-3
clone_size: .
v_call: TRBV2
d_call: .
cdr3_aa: CASSRQAMTSGNTIYF
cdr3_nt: TGTGCCAGCAGTAGACAGGCAATGACCTCTGGAAACACCATATATTTT

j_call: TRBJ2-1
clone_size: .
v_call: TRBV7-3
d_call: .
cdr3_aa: CTLYSDYNEQFF
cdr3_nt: TGTACTCTATACAGCGATTACAATGAGCAGTTCTTC

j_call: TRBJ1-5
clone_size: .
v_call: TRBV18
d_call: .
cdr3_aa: CASSRDNNQPQHF
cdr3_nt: TGTGCCAGCTCACGGGACAACAATCAGCCCCAGCATTTT

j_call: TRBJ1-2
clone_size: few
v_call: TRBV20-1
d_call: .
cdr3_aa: CSASGVAGYTF
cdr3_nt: TGCAGTGCTAGCGGCGTGGCGGGCTACACCTTC

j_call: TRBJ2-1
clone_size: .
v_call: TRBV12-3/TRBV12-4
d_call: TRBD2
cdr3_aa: CASSPRSGLAYNEQFF
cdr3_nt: TGTGCCAGCAGCCCACGTTCGGGACTAGCATACAATGAGCAGTTCTTC

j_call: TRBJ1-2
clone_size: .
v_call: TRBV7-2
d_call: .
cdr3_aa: CASSHASALNYGYTF
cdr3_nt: TGTGCCAGCAGCCACGCCTCCGCCCTGAACTATGGCTACACCTTC

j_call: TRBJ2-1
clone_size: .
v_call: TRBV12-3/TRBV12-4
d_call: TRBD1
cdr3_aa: CASSPRDRGYNEQFF
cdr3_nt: TGTGCCAGCAGTCCGAGGGACAGGGGTTACAATGAGCAGTTCTTC

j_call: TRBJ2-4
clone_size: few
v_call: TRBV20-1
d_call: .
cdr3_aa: CSAQRGSVLAKNIQYF
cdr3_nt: TGCAGTGCTCAACGGGGGTCGGTTTTAGCCAAAAACATTCAGTACTTC

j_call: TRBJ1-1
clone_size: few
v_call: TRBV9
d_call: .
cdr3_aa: CASSVVGGEAFF
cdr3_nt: TGTGCCAGCAGCGTAGTCGGTGGCGAAGCTTTCTTT

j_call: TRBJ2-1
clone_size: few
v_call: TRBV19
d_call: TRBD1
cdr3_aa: CATTTGGAYYNEQFF
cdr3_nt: TGTGCTACAACCACAGGGGGCGCCTACTACAATGAGCAGTTCTTC

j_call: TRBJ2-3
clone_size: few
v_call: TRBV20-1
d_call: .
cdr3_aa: CSARWGAKGTDTQYF
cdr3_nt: TGCAGTGCTAGGTGGGGGGCCAAGGGCACAGATACGCAGTATTTT